This TCR beta chain was observed in a study of blood T cell repertoires in COVID-19. Trimming removed 5 bases from V and 4 bases from J; junction bases left unmatched: 10. Germline V gene data show CDR1 as SGHVS and CDR2 as FQNEAQ. The CDR3 is 16 residues long. Sequenced by immunoSEQ multiplex PCR; TCRdb stores in-frame clones only, minus some. This sample has around 140,000 clones, with around 86% found just once. The receptor was derived from a man in his sixties who had recovered from COVID-19. The chain joins TRBV7-8 to TRBJ1-2; 10 bases align to TRBD1. Sequencing was carried out using PBMCs or T cells enriched from blood (not recorded which). The CDR3 reads CASSPVAGQGGYGYTF. The CDR3 DNA sequence: TGTGCCAGCAGCCCAGTGGCAGGACAGGGGGGCTATGGCTACACCTTC.